This T cell receptor beta chain was identified in a study of T cell changes during pregnancy in multiple sclerosis. Trimming cost V 3 bases and J 1 base; bases outside gene matches: 6. CDR3 size: 15 residues. Germline-derived CDR1 and CDR2 are SGDLS and YYNGEE. Libraries were prepared by immunoSEQ multiplex PCR; TCRdb keeps only in-frame clonotypes and omits some of them. The sample records about 33,000 clones, roughly 90% being singletons. Sample: CD4+ T cells from peripheral blood mononuclear cells, taken in the second trimester of pregnancy. The receptor was isolated from a female donor in good health, enrolled as a control in a pregnancy study. This sequence joins TRBV9 and TRBJ1-1; 7 positions agree with TRBD1. For the CDR3, the DNA is TGTGCCAGCAGCGCCACAGGGGTTCCGAACACTGAAGCTTTCTTT. Translating it yields CASSATGVPNTEAFF.